The T cell receptor beta chain described here comes from a study of T cell repertoires in cytomegalovirus infection. Study-wide context: Signatures in public TCR beta sequences pointed to both CMV infection and matching HLA type.

From the reads, TCRdb called clonotypes with MiXCR, one entry per CDR3 protein. Of nearly 550,000 distinct CDR3 sequences in the sample, approximately 17% were seen once. There are 16 residues in the CDR3. V was shortened by 6 bases and J by 4 bases, with 21 bases between the two germline ends. Germline V gene sequence: CDR1 SGHAT, CDR2 FQNNGV. This clonotype was observed a handful of times. What it recognizes is unknown. Study outcomes and limitations: The ex vivo response was dominated by HLA-C-restricted CMV-specific TCR beta clonotypes. Cumulative public TCR beta family frequency identified carriers of CMV plus the relevant HLA.

The sample consisted of CD8+ T cells from PBMCs. The chain recombines TRBV11-2 with TRBJ2-5, with a possible D match to TRBD2 (6 bases). The sequence was collected from a human donor in good health (CMV status not recorded). Some clones in this sample may be carry-over from other donors' samples. The CDR3 spells CASRPSTDGRGETQYF. The CDR3 DNA sequence: TGTGCCAGCAGGCCAAGCACGGACGGGAGAGGAGAGACCCAGTACTTC.